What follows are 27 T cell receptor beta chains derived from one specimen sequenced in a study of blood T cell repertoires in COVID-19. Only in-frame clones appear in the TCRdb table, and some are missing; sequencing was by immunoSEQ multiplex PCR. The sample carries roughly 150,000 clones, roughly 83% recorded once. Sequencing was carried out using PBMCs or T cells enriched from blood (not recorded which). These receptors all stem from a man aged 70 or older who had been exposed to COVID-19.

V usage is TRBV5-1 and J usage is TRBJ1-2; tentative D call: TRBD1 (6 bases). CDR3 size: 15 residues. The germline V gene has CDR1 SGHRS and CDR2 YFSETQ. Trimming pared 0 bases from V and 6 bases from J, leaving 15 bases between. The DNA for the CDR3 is TGCGCCAGCAGCTTGGATGGGGGCGCCCCGAATGGCTACACCTTC. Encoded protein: CASSLDGGAPNGYTF.

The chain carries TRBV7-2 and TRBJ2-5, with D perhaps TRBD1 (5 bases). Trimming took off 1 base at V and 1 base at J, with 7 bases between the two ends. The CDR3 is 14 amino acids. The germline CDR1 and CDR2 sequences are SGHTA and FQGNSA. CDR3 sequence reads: CASSLDRFQETQYF. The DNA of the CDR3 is TGTGCCAGCAGCTTAGACAGGTTCCAAGAGACCCAGTACTTC.

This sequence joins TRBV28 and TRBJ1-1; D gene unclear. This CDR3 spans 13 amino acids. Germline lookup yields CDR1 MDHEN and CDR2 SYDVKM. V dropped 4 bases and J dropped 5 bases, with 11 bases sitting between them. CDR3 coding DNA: TGTGCCAGCAGTTCTTCCCCCCCGACTGAAGCTTTCTTT. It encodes CASSSSPPTEAFF.

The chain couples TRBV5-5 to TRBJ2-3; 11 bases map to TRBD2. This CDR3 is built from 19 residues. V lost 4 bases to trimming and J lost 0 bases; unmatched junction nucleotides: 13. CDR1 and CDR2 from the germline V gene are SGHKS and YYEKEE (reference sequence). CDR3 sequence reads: CASSQKAGLAGGSTDTQYF. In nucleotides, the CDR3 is TGTGCCAGCAGCCAAAAAGCCGGGCTAGCGGGGGGAAGCACAGATACGCAGTATTTT.

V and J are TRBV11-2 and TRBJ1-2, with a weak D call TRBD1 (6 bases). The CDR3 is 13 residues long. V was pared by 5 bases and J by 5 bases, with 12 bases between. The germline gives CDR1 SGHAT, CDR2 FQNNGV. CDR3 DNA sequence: TGTGCCAGCAGCCCACAGGGCGTGTATGGCTACACCTTC. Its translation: CASSPQGVYGYTF. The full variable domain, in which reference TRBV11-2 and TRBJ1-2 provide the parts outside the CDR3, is EAGVAQSPRYKIIEKRQSVAFWCNPISGHATLYWYQQILGQGPKLLIQFQNNGVVDDSQLPKDRFSAERLKGVDSTLKIQPAKLEDSAVYLCASSPQGVYGYTFGSGTRLTVV.

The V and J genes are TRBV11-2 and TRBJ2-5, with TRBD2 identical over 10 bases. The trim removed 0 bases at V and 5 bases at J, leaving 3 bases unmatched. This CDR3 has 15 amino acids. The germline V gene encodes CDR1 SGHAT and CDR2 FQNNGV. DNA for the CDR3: TGTGCCAGCAGCTTAGAGGGACTAGCGACGGAGACCCAGTACTTC. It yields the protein CASSLEGLATETQYF.

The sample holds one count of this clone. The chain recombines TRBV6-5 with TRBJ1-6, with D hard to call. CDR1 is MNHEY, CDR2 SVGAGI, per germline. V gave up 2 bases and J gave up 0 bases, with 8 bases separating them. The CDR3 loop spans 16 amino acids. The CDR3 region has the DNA TGTGCCAGCAGTTACGACGGGAGCTCCTATAATTCACCCCTCCACTTT. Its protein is CASSYDGSSYNSPLHF.

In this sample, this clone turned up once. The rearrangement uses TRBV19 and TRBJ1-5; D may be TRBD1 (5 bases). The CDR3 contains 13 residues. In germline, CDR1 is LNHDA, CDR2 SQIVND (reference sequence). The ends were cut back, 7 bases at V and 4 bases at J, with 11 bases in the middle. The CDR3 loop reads CASTGRENQPQHF. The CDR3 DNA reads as TGTGCCAGTACGGGCAGGGAAAATCAGCCCCAGCATTTT.

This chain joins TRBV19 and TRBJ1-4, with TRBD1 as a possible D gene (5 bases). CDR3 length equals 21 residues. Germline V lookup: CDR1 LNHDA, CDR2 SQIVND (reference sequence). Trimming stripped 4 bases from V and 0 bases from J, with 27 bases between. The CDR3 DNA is TGTGCCAGTAGTAAGGGAAGGGGCATCCGGAATAGAGCTGCAACTAATGAAAAACTGTTTTTT. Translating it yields CASSKGRGIRNRAATNEKLFF.

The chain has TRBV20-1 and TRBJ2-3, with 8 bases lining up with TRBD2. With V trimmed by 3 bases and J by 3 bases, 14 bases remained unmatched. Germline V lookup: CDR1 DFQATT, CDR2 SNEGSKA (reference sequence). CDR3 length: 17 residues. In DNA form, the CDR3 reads TGCAGTGCTAGTGCTCGGGAGGGCCGTGGATGGACAGATACGCAGTATTTT. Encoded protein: CSASAREGRGWTDTQYF.

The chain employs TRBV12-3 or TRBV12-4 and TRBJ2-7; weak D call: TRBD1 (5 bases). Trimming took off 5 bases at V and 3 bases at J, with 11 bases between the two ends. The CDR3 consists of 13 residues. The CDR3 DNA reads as TGTGCCAGCAGTCCACAGGACAACTACGAGCAGTACTTC. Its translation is CASSPQDNYEQYF.

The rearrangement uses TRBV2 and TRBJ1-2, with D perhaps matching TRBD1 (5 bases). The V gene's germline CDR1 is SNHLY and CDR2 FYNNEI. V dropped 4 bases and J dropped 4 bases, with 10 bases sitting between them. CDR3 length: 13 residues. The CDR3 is CASSGGVGYGYTF. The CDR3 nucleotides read TGTGCCAGCAGTGGGGGCGTTGGCTATGGCTACACCTTC.

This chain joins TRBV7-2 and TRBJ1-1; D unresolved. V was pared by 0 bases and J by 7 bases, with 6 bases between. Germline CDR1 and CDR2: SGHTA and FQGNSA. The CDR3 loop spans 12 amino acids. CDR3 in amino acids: CASSLAVGEAFF. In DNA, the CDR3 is TGTGCCAGCAGCTTAGCGGTCGGTGAAGCTTTCTTT.

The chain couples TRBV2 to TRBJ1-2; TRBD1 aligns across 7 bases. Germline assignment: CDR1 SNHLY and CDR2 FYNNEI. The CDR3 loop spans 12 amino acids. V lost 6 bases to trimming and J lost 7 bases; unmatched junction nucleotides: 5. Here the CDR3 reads CASRTGLGGYTF. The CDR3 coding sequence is TGTGCCAGCAGGACAGGGTTGGGTGGCTACACCTTC.

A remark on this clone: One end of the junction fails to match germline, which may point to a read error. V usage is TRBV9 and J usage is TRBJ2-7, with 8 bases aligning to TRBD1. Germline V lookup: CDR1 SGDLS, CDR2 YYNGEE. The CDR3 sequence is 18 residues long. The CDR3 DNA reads TGTGCCAGCAGCGTAGGAGAGAGGGGAGACAGGGGCCTTAATTTCCTTAACTTC. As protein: CASSVGERGDRGLNFLNF.

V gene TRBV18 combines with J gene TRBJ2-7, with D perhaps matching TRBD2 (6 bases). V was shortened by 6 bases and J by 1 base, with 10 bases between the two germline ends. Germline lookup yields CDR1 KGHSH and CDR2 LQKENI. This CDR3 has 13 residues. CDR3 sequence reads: CASSPGESYEQYF. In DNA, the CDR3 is TGTGCCAGCTCGCCGGGGGAATCCTACGAGCAGTACTTC.

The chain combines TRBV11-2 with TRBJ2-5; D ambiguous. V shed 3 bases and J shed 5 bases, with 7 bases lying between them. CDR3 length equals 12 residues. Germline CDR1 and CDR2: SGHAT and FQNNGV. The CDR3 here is CASSFHKETQYF. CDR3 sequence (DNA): TGTGCCAGCAGCTTCCACAAGGAGACCCAGTACTTC.

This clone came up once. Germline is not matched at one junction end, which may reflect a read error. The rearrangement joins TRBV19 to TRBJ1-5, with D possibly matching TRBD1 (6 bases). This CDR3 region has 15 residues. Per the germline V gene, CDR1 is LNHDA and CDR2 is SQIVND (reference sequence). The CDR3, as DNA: TGTGCCAGTAGTATAGCTTGGACAGACGTTAGGTATCAGCGTTTT. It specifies CASSIAWTDVRYQRF.

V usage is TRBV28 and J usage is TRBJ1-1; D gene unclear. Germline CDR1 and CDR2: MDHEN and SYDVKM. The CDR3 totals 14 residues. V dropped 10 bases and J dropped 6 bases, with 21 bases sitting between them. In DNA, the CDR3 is TGTGCCACACAGACTGGAGGGTCCCTCCCTGAAGCTTTCTTT. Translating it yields CATQTGGSLPEAFF.

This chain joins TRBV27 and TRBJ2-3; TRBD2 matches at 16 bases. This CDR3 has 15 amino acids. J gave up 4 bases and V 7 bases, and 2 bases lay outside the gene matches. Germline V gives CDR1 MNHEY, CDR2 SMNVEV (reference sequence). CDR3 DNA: TGTGCCAGCAAAGGGACTAGCGGGAGGGCAGATACGCAGTATTTT. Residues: CASKGTSGRADTQYF.

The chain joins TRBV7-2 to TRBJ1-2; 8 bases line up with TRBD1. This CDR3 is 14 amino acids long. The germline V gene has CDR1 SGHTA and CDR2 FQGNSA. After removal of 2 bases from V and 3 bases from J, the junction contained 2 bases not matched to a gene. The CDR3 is CASSLTGGDYGYTF. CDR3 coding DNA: TGTGCCAGCAGCTTAACAGGGGGAGACTATGGCTACACCTTC.

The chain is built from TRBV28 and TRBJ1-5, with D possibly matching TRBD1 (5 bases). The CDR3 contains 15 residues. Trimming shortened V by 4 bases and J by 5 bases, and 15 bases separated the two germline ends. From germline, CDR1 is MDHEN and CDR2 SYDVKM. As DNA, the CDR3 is TGTGCCAGCAGTTGGGGGGGGAGAGGCGATCAGCCCCAGCATTTT. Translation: CASSWGGRGDQPQHF.

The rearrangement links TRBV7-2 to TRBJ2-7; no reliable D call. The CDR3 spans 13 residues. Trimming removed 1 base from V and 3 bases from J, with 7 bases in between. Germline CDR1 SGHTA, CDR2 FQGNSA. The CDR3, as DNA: TGTGCCAGCAGCTTAGTCCCCTTCTACGAGCAGTACTTC. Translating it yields CASSLVPFYEQYF.

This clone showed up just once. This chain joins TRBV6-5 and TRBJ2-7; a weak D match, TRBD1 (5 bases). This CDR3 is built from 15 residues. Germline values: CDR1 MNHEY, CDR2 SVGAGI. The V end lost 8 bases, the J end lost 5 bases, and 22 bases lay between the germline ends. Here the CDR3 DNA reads TGTGCCAGCCTTACCCCCCGTGACAGAGCCAACGAGCAGTACTTC. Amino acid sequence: CASLTPRDRANEQYF.

Here the CDR3 DNA reads TGTGCCAGCAGCGTAGGGACAGCACCTAACTATGGCTACACCTTC. Protein product: CASSVGTAPNYGYTF. The rearrangement uses TRBV9 and TRBJ1-2; possibly TRBD1 for D (6 bases). With 0 bases removed from V and 0 bases from J, the gap between germline ends came to 9 bases. This CDR3 has 15 amino acids. Looked up from germline, CDR1 is SGDLS and CDR2 is YYNGEE.

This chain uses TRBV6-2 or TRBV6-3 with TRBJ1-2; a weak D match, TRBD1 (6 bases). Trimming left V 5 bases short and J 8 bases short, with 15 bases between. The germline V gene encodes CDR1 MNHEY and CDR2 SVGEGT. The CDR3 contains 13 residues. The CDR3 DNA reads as TGTGCCAGCAGTCGCACAGGGAAGGAGGGCTACACCTTC. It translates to CASSRTGKEGYTF.

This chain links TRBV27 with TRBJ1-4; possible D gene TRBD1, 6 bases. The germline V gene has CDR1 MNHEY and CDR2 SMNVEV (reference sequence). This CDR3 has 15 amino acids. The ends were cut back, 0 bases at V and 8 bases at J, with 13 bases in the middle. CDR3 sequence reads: CASSLSGGPWEKLFF. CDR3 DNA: TGTGCCAGCAGTTTATCTGGGGGCCCTTGGGAAAAACTGTTTTTT.